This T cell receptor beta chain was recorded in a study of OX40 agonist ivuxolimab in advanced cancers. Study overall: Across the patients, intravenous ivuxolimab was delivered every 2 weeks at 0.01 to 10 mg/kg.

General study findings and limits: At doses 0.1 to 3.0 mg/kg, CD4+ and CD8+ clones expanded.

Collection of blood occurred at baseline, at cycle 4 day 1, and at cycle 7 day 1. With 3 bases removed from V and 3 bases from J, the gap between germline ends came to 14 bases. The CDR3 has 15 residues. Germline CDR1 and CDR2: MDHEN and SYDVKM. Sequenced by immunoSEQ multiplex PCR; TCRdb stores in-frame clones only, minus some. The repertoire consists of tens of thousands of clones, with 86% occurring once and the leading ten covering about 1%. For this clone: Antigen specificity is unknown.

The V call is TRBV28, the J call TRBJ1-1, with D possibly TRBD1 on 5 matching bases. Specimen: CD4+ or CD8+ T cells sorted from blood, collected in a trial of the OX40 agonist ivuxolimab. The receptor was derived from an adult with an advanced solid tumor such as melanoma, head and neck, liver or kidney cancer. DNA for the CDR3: TGTGCCAGCAGTTTGTGGAGCGGGGGGGACACTGAAGCTTTCTTT. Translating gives CASSLWSGGDTEAFF.